Below are 22 T cell receptor beta chains sequenced from a single sample in a study of PD-1 blockade in classical Hodgkin lymphoma. Using immunoSEQ multiplex PCR, the repertoire was profiled, and TCRdb retains in-frame clones only, with some absent. Among 75,000 to 100,000 clones listed, about 92% were seen once. The time point is: cycle 4 day 1 (C4D1), after 6 weeks of nivolumab. Brentuximab vedotin exposure varied among the patients, all of whom had relapsed after autologous stem cell transplantation. The sequences come from peripheral blood mononuclear cells (PBMCs), collected before the fourth cycle of nivolumab. The receptors were gathered from a human donor with classical Hodgkin lymphoma.

In this sample, this clone turned up a few times. The DNA for the CDR3 is TGTGCCAGCAGCTTAGCGGGCAGCACCGGGGAGCTGTTTTTT. Amino acids: CASSLAGSTGELFF. The V and J genes are TRBV7-9 and TRBJ2-2; D uncertain. Germline lookup yields CDR1 SEHNR and CDR2 FQNEAQ (reference sequence). The CDR3 spans 14 residues. The V end was cut by 0 bases, the J end by 4 bases, with 6 bases between.

This sequence joins TRBV27 and TRBJ2-7; 7 bases are a match to TRBD2. There are 12 residues in the CDR3. Trimming at V came to 6 bases and at J to 6 bases, leaving 5 bases not matched to a gene. Germline lookup yields CDR1 MNHEY and CDR2 SMNVEV (reference sequence). Here the CDR3 DNA reads TGTGCCAGCAGACCATGGGGGGGCGAGCAGTACTTC. Its protein product is CASRPWGGEQYF.

V gene TRBV6-6 combines with J gene TRBJ1-1; the match to TRBD1 covers 7 bases. The CDR3 spans 16 residues. The ends lost 7 bases at V and 3 bases at J; junction bases unmatched: 14. Germline CDR1 and CDR2: MNHNY and SVGAGI (reference sequence). CDR3 DNA sequence: TGTGCCAGCATTAGGGGGCGAGAACGGAGTGACACTGAAGCTTTCTTT. It encodes CASIRGRERSDTEAFF.

The chain couples TRBV5-1 to TRBJ1-1, with D possibly TRBD1 on 5 matching bases. CDR1 is SGHRS and CDR2 is YFSETQ in the germline V gene. This CDR3 has 18 residues. V was cut by 0 bases and J by 0 bases, with 18 bases left in between. CDR3 DNA: TGCGCCAGCAGCTTGGGTCGGGCCGAGGGGCTTTTGAACACTGAAGCTTTCTTT. This gives the protein CASSLGRAEGLLNTEAFF.

This sequence joins TRBV6-6 and TRBJ1-2, with a possible D match to TRBD1 (6 bases). The CDR3 extends over 14 amino acids. Germline CDR1 is MNHNY and CDR2 is SVGAGI (reference sequence). V gave up 2 bases and J gave up 7 bases, with 14 bases separating them. CDR3 loop: CASSYGGGAGGYTF. The CDR3 coding sequence is TGTGCCAGCAGTTACGGGGGGGGCGCGGGTGGCTACACCTTC.

The V call is TRBV27, the J call TRBJ2-7; tentatively, D is TRBD2 (5 bases). CDR1 MNHEY and CDR2 SMNVEV come from the germline V gene (reference sequence). The CDR3 is 12 residues long. V lost 5 bases, J lost 2 bases, and 7 bases lay in between. CDR3 in amino acids: CASSDYTYEQYF. In nucleotides, the CDR3 is TGTGCCAGCAGTGACTACACCTACGAGCAGTACTTC.

This sequence joins TRBV27 and TRBJ2-1, with unresolved D. CDR3 length: 10 residues. V gave up 8 bases and J gave up 8 bases, with 7 bases separating them. Germline V gene sequence: CDR1 MNHEY, CDR2 SMNVEV (reference sequence). The CDR3 DNA reads as TGTGCCAGCCCCCAGGATGAGCAGTTCTTC. This encodes CASPQDEQFF.

The chain couples TRBV28 to TRBJ2-7, with D perhaps matching TRBD2 (7 bases). Germline values: CDR1 MDHEN, CDR2 SYDVKM. There are 14 residues in the CDR3. Between the trimmed V and J ends, which lost 9 bases and 2 bases, there was a span of 17 bases. CDR3 sequence: CASIGGALAYEQYF. CDR3 in DNA: TGTGCCAGTATAGGGGGGGCATTAGCCTACGAGCAGTACTTC.

This clone was detected only once. V and J are TRBV11-2 and TRBJ2-7, with 14 nucleotides matching TRBD2. Germline CDR1 is SGHAT and CDR2 is FQNNGV. CDR3 length: 18 residues. V was clipped by 2 bases and J by 5 bases; unmatched bases: 11. The CDR3: CASSLSTGTSGRVNEQYF. The CDR3 DNA reads TGTGCCAGCAGCTTATCAACCGGGACTAGCGGGAGAGTCAACGAGCAGTACTTC.

The chain links TRBV7-6 to TRBJ2-7; tentatively, D is TRBD1 (8 bases). The CDR3 covers 15 residues. Germline V gene sequence: CDR1 SGHVS, CDR2 FNYEAQ. Trimming took 5 bases from V and 0 from J, leaving 14 bases between them. The CDR3 is CASSPGGGGSYEQYF. DNA for the CDR3: TGTGCCAGCAGCCCAGGGGGCGGGGGCTCCTACGAGCAGTACTTC.

This chain uses TRBV9 with TRBJ1-1; D remains ambiguous. The V end lost 3 bases, the J end lost 1 base, and 13 bases lay between the germline ends. Germline V gene data show CDR1 as SGDLS and CDR2 as YYNGEE. CDR3 size: 15 residues. The CDR3 protein is CASSGSTLGNTEAFF. DNA for the CDR3: TGTGCCAGCAGCGGATCGACCCTGGGGAACACTGAAGCTTTCTTT.

This clone has just a few counts. The genes are TRBV5-1 and TRBJ1-1, with TRBD1 identical over 7 bases. The trim removed 0 bases at V and 0 bases at J, leaving 5 bases unmatched. The CDR3 is made up of 16 amino acids. The germline gives CDR1 SGHRS, CDR2 YFSETQ. The CDR3 here is CASSLEGAWMNTEAFF. The CDR3 nucleotides read TGCGCCAGCAGCTTGGAGGGGGCGTGGATGAACACTGAAGCTTTCTTT. The full variable domain, in which reference TRBV5-1 and TRBJ1-1 provide the parts outside the CDR3, is KAGVTQTPRYLIKTRGQQVTLSCSPISGHRSVSWYQQTPGQGLQFLFEYFSETQRNKGNFPGRFSGRQFSNSRSEMNVSTLELGDSALYLCASSLEGAWMNTEAFFGQGTRLTVV.

The chain combines TRBV9 with TRBJ2-1; tentative D call: TRBD2 (5 bases). Trimming removed 1 base from V and 7 bases from J, with 6 bases in between. Per germline, CDR1 SGDLS and CDR2 YYNGEE. This CDR3 has 12 residues. The CDR3 DNA sequence: TGTGCCAGCAGCGTAACGGGGAATGAGCAGTTCTTC. It yields the protein CASSVTGNEQFF.

This rearrangement joins TRBV11-3 to TRBJ1-1; TRBD1 matches at 11 bases. The germline V gene encodes CDR1 SGHNT and CDR2 YENEEA. The V segment lost 2 bases and the J segment 5 bases; nucleotides outside the gene matches: 7. CDR3 size: 16 residues. The CDR3 nucleotides are TGTGCCAGCAGCTTAAACCACGGACAGGGGGCGACTGAAGCTTTCTTT. Protein: CASSLNHGQGATEAFF. Variable domain in full (rest from reference TRBV11-3 and TRBJ1-1): EAGVVQSPRYKIIEKKQPVAFWCNPISGHNTLYWYLQNLGQGPELLIRYENEEAVDDSQLPKDRFSAERLKGVDSTLKIQPAELGDSAVYLCASSLNHGQGATEAFFGQGTRLTVV.

The chain couples TRBV2 to TRBJ1-2; D uncertain. CDR1 SNHLY and CDR2 FYNNEI come from the germline V gene. V lost 8 bases and J 2 bases, leaving 12 bases between the germline ends. The CDR3 covers 13 residues. The CDR3 protein is CASGNMQNYGYTF. CDR3 nucleotides: TGTGCCAGCGGTAACATGCAAAACTATGGCTACACCTTC.

The J gene is TRBJ2-7, the V gene TRBV28; D remains ambiguous. V lost 3 bases and J lost 1, with 16 bases in between. The CDR3 has 16 amino acids. Germline V gives CDR1 MDHEN, CDR2 SYDVKM. CDR3: CASSFSLVGLSYEQYF. The CDR3 DNA follows: TGTGCCAGCAGTTTTAGTTTGGTTGGCCTGTCCTACGAGCAGTACTTC.

This clone was seen more than once but under ten times. The V and J genes are TRBV6-1 and TRBJ1-3, with D unclear. This CDR3 region has 18 residues. CDR1 is MNHNS, CDR2 SASEGT, per germline. With 1 base removed from V and 2 bases from J, the gap between germline ends came to 18 bases. The chain's CDR3 is CASSEDPGRLGPGNTIYF. The CDR3 region has the DNA TGTGCCAGCAGTGAAGATCCCGGGCGGCTCGGCCCTGGAAACACCATATATTTT.

This chain uses TRBV5-1 with TRBJ2-1; 10 bases are shared with TRBD2. CDR3 size: 17 residues. Trimming cost V 2 bases and J 4 bases; bases outside gene matches: 9. The germline gives CDR1 SGHRS, CDR2 YFSETQ. The CDR3 coding sequence is TGCGCCAGCAGCTTCGGTTTGGGGACTAGCGAGTACAATGAGCAGTTCTTC. It is translated as CASSFGLGTSEYNEQFF. Full variable domain (remainder filled in from reference TRBV5-1 and TRBJ2-1): KAGVTQTPRYLIKTRGQQVTLSCSPISGHRSVSWYQQTPGQGLQFLFEYFSETQRNKGNFPGRFSGRQFSNSRSEMNVSTLELGDSALYLCASSFGLGTSEYNEQFFGPGTRLTVL.

This clone was counted a few times. The chain employs TRBV7-2 and TRBJ2-5; 13 bases agree with TRBD2. There are 14 residues in the CDR3. V shed 3 bases, J shed 7 bases, and the junction held 2 bases outside the gene matches. Germline V CDR1 and CDR2: SGHTA, FQGNSA. The CDR3 DNA reads TGTGCCAGCAGCTTGAGGACTAGCGGGGGGACCCAGTACTTC. Its protein is CASSLRTSGGTQYF.

This chain uses TRBV9 with TRBJ2-5; D may match TRBD1 or TRBD2 (5 bases each). The V end lost 0 bases, the J end lost 4 bases, and 19 bases lay between the germline ends. This CDR3 spans 17 amino acids. The V gene's germline CDR1 is SGDLS and CDR2 YYNGEE. CDR3 region: CASSVGGASRRAETQYF. The CDR3 bases are TGTGCCAGCAGCGTAGGAGGGGCCTCCCGACGGGCAGAGACCCAGTACTTC.

This chain connects TRBV28 to TRBJ2-7; no clear D. Between the trimmed V and J ends, which lost 2 bases and 3 bases, there was a span of 14 bases. This CDR3 is built from 15 residues. Germline CDR1 is MDHEN and CDR2 is SYDVKM. This chain's CDR3 is CASSLVVGQSYEQYF. CDR3 nucleotide sequence: TGTGCCAGCAGTTTAGTGGTTGGTCAGAGCTACGAGCAGTACTTC.

J is TRBJ2-7 and V is TRBV6-5, with unresolved D. The CDR3 loop spans 13 amino acids. Trimming took 9 bases from V and 0 from J, leaving 12 bases between them. Germline assignment: CDR1 MNHEY and CDR2 SVGAGI. CDR3 DNA sequence: TGTGCCAGTCAAGGCCCTTCCTCCTACGAGCAGTACTTC. Translation: CASQGPSSYEQYF.